What follows describes a single T cell receptor beta chain. Antigen specificity is unknown. Naive CD8+ T lymphocytes were specified as CD45RO-CCR7+CD27+CD95-. Germline V gene lookup returns CDR1 LGHDT and CDR2 YNNKEL (reference sequence). This CDR3 has 17 residues. UMI-tagged TRB cDNA libraries were built via 5' RACE. With the 5' RACE reads reprocessed, TCRdb shows one record per CDR3 protein and no DNA. In all, the sample yields about 120,000 distinct CDR3 sequences. This record comes from a study of CXCR3-negative and CXCR3-positive naive CD8 T cells. The study, taken as a whole, reports: Relative to CXCR3-negative naive cells, CXCR3-positive naive cells had more hydrophobic TRB CDR3s. Both naive subsets had comparably high diversity; memory CD8+ cells much lower.

The TCR was taken from a human donor in good health. Some clones in this sample may be carry-over from other donors' samples. The rearrangement uses TRBV3-1 and TRBJ2-1; the TCRdb D gene call, TRBD2, has no DNA to confirm it. Sequences were obtained from naive CXCR3+ CD8+ T cells from blood. Subset of the sample: CD45RO-CCR7+CD27+CD95- naive CD8+ T cells expressing CXCR3 (TNR3+). The CDR3 sequence is CASSQVSLAGDYNEQFF.